This T cell receptor (beta chain) stems from a study of T-cell memory formation after mild COVID-19. Study-level findings and limits: Memory cells collected pre-infection included some clones that later responded, suggesting cross-reactive memory joined.

Sample barcodes and UMIs were carried by the TCR alpha and TCR beta cDNA libraries that 5'RACE generated with constant-segment primers. TCRdb reanalysed the 5' RACE reads using MiXCR and keeps one entry per CDR3 protein. The data contain 250,000 to 400,000 distinct CDR3 sequences, roughly an eighth of them singletons. There are a few counts of this clonotype. Its antigen is not known. This sequence was found in a young man who had mild COVID-19 (a few samples of this study predate the infection). Cell type and time point are not known. Sequencing was done on a sample of PBMCs or a T cell subset sorted from them (not recorded which).

The DNA of the CDR3 is TGTGCCAGCAGCCCAAGGGGACTAGGTTCCTACAATGAGCAGTTCTTC. Translating it yields CASSPRGLGSYNEQFF. V usage is TRBV25-1 and J usage is TRBJ2-1; 8 nucleotides agree with TRBD2. The CDR3 runs to 16 residues. J gave up 1 base and V 6 bases, and 8 bases lay outside the gene matches. In germline, CDR1 is MGHDK, CDR2 SYGVNS.